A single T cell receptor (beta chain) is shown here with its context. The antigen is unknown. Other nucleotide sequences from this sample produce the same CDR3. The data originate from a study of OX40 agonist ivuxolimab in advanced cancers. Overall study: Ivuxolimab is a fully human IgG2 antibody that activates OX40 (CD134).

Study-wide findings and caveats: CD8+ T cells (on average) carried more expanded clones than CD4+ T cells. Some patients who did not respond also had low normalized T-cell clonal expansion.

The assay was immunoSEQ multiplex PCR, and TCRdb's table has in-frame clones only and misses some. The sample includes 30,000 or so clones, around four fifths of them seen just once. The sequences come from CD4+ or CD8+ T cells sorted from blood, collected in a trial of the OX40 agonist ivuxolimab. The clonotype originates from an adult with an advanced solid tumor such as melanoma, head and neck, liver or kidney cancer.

Here the CDR3 reads CASSYGGGSYEQYF. The DNA of the CDR3 is TGTGCCAGCAGTTACGGGGGAGGGTCCTACGAGCAGTACTTC. This chain connects TRBV6-5 to TRBJ2-7; 7 bases are shared with TRBD2. The junction had 2 bases not matched to a gene; V was cut back by 2 bases and J by 1 base. The CDR3 sequence is 14 residues long. Germline V lookup: CDR1 MNHEY, CDR2 SVGAGI.